These 28 T cell receptor beta chains originate from one sample sequenced in a study of cytomegalovirus exposure and HLA in healthy donors. With 60 Vbeta and 13 Jbeta primers, the PCR was carried out. Data came from immunoSEQ multiplex PCR; TCRdb stores just in-frame clones and leaves some out. The sample yields under 200,000 clones, roughly 83% seen once. Sequencing used PBMCs. Receptor source: a woman between 45 and 65 years old in good health and CMV-seronegative.

The CDR3 DNA is TGCAGTCCGCTAGGTTACGAGCAGTACTTC. Translation gives CSPLGYEQYF. The chain joins TRBV20-1 to TRBJ2-7, with D unresolved. This CDR3 spans 10 amino acids. Germline lookup yields CDR1 DFQATT and CDR2 SNEGSKA (reference sequence). V lost 8 bases to trimming and J lost 4 bases, with 9 bases between them.

The chain carries TRBV4-1 and TRBJ2-3; TRBD1 agrees at 7 bases. V lost 0 bases, J lost 3 bases, and 6 bases stayed unmatched. Germline CDR1 and CDR2: MGHRA and YSYEKL. The CDR3 consists of 16 residues. The CDR3 protein is CASSQEAQGQTDTQYF. The CDR3 DNA reads as TGCGCCAGCAGCCAAGAAGCACAGGGGCAGACAGATACGCAGTATTTT.

The J gene is TRBJ2-7, the V gene TRBV13, with D perhaps matching TRBD1 (5 bases). The germline V gene has CDR1 PRHDT and CDR2 FYEKMQ (reference sequence). The germline V and J ends were trimmed by 2 bases and 5 bases, with 13 bases remaining between them. The CDR3 runs to 14 residues. The CDR3 here is CASSLKAGWNEQYF. In DNA form, the CDR3 reads TGTGCCAGCAGCTTAAAAGCAGGGTGGAACGAGCAGTACTTC.

This clone was seen a few times. The CDR3 here is CASSLRRGGATEAFF. The DNA of the CDR3 is TGTGCCAGCAGCTTACGTCGCGGGGGCGCGACTGAAGCTTTCTTT. The chain carries TRBV7-9 and TRBJ1-1; a possible D gene is TRBD1 (6 bases). The CDR3 covers 15 residues. V was shortened by 2 bases and J by 5 bases, with 15 bases between the two germline ends. Germline values: CDR1 SEHNR, CDR2 FQNEAQ (reference sequence).

The chain carries TRBV9 and TRBJ2-5; TRBD2 agrees at 9 bases. Trimming at V came to 3 bases and at J to 5 bases, leaving 14 bases not matched to a gene. The CDR3 totals 17 residues. Germline assignment: CDR1 SGDLS and CDR2 YYNGEE. The chain's CDR3 is CASSGTSKAGGGETQYF. The CDR3 DNA reads as TGTGCCAGCAGCGGAACCTCAAAAGCGGGAGGAGGGGAGACCCAGTACTTC.

In DNA form, the CDR3 reads TGTGCCAGCAGCAGCCCCCGCTCCGGGAGCCTCTATGGCTACACCTTC. This translates into CASSSPRSGSLYGYTF. The chain uses TRBV6-6 and TRBJ1-2, with no clear D. The CDR3 consists of 16 residues. The V end lost 6 bases, the J end lost 4 bases, and 21 bases lay between the germline ends. Per the germline V gene, CDR1 is MNHNY and CDR2 is SVGAGI (reference sequence).

This chain connects TRBV28 to TRBJ2-7; 7 bases agree with TRBD2. V dropped 6 bases and J dropped 0; count of bases not matched to a gene: 5. The germline V gene has CDR1 MDHEN and CDR2 SYDVKM. The CDR3 runs to 14 residues. The CDR3 here is CASRIGGGSYEQYF. CDR3 DNA: TGTGCCAGCAGGATCGGCGGGGGCTCCTACGAGCAGTACTTC. Drawing the rest from reference TRBV28 and TRBJ2-7, the complete variable domain is DVKVTQSSRYLVKRTGEKVFLECVQDMDHENMFWYRQDPGLGLRLIYFSYDVKMKEKGDIPEGYSVSREKKERFSLILESASTNQTSMYLCASRIGGGSYEQYFGPGTRLTVT.

The V and J genes are TRBV14 and TRBJ2-1, with D tentatively TRBD2 (7 bases). Trimming left V 5 bases short and J 7 bases short, with 21 bases between. From germline, CDR1 is SGHDN and CDR2 FVKESK. The length of the CDR3 is 16 residues. The CDR3 protein is CASSGHGGLFGNEQFF. The CDR3 coding sequence is TGTGCCAGCAGCGGGCACGGGGGGCTATTCGGGAATGAGCAGTTCTTC. The full variable domain, completed using reference TRBV14 and TRBJ2-1, is EAGVTQFPSHSVIEKGQTVTLRCDPISGHDNLYWYRRVMGKEIKFLLHFVKESKQDESGMPNNRFLAERTGGTYSTLKVQPAELEDSGVYFCASSGHGGLFGNEQFFGPGTRLTVL.

The rearrangement uses TRBV4-2 and TRBJ2-7; no firm D call. Trimming removed 0 bases at V and 2 bases at J, with 14 bases between. Germline V gene sequence: CDR1 LGHNA, CDR2 YNFKEQ. This CDR3 spans 16 amino acids. The CDR3 loop is CASSQEPTLLPYEQYF. CDR3 DNA: TGTGCCAGCAGCCAAGAACCGACTCTGCTCCCCTACGAGCAGTACTTC.

The V call is TRBV2, the J call TRBJ2-3; 7 nucleotides align to TRBD2. V lost 7 bases to trimming and J lost 0 bases; unmatched junction nucleotides: 4. This CDR3 contains 14 residues. Per germline, CDR1 SNHLY and CDR2 FYNNEI. The CDR3 loop reads CASIKRGSTDTQYF. The DNA of the CDR3 is TGTGCCAGCATCAAGCGGGGTAGCACAGATACGCAGTATTTT.

The chain is built from TRBV4-1 and TRBJ1-6; TRBD1 agrees at 7 bases. Germline CDR1 is MGHRA and CDR2 is YSYEKL. This CDR3 region has 16 residues. V shed 8 bases, J shed 6 bases, and the junction held 13 bases outside the gene matches. CDR3 in amino acids: CASVDTEQGFNSPLHF. For the CDR3, the DNA is TGCGCCAGCGTAGATACCGAACAGGGGTTTAATTCACCCCTCCACTTT.

The V gene is TRBV9, the J gene TRBJ2-2; D perhaps matches TRBD1 (6 bases). Between the trimmed V and J ends, which lost 4 bases and 2 bases, there was a span of 15 bases. CDR1 and CDR2 (germline): SGDLS, YYNGEE. The CDR3 has 16 residues. CDR3 nucleotide sequence: TGTGCCAGCAGCACCTCGGACAGACCAAACACCGGGGAGCTGTTTTTT. Its protein product is CASSTSDRPNTGELFF. Full variable domain (outside the CDR3, taken from reference TRBV9 and TRBJ2-2): DSGVTQTPKHLITATGQRVTLRCSPRSGDLSVYWYQQSLDQGLQFLIQYYNGEERAKGNILERFSAQQFPDLHSELNLSSLELGDSALYFCASSTSDRPNTGELFFGEGSRLTVL.

V is TRBV7-2 and J is TRBJ2-2, with D unclear. V gave up 2 bases and J gave up 7 bases, with 8 bases separating them. The germline gives CDR1 SGHTA, CDR2 FQGNSA. The CDR3 sequence is 13 residues long. The CDR3 sequence: CASSLTIGGELFF. DNA of the CDR3: TGTGCCAGCAGCTTAACTATCGGCGGGGAGCTGTTTTTT.

The DNA for the CDR3 is TGTGCCAGCAGCTGGGGACTAGCGGACCCCTACGAGCAGTACTTC. Translating gives CASSWGLADPYEQYF. The genes are TRBV11-2 and TRBJ2-7, with 11 bases identical to TRBD2. CDR3 length equals 15 residues. Per the germline V gene, CDR1 is SGHAT and CDR2 is FQNNGV. After removal of 4 bases from V and 2 bases from J, the junction contained 4 bases not matched to a gene.

This clone appeared a single time. The J gene is TRBJ1-4, the V gene TRBV18; D gene unclear. The germline CDR1 and CDR2 sequences are KGHSH and LQKENI. The V end was cut by 3 bases, the J end by 8 bases, with 16 bases between. CDR3 length: 15 amino acids. The CDR3 DNA follows: TGTGCCAGCTCACCCAACCCGCAAACGGGGGAAAAACTGTTTTTT. It specifies CASSPNPQTGEKLFF.

There are a few counts of this clone. This chain joins TRBV19 and TRBJ2-4; D may be TRBD2 (6 bases). Germline CDR1 LNHDA, CDR2 SQIVND (reference sequence). The V and J ends lost 6 bases and 8 bases respectively, with 17 bases between them. The length of the CDR3 is 14 residues. The CDR3 nucleotides read TGTGCCAGTAGGGGCGGGGAGTTAGGGGACATTCAGTACTTC. It is translated as CASRGGELGDIQYF.

This chain links TRBV4-3 with TRBJ2-1; D perhaps matches TRBD1 (6 bases). Germline CDR1 is LGHNA and CDR2 is YSLEER. The CDR3 sequence is 13 residues long. V was cut by 1 base and J by 10 bases, with 11 bases left in between. CDR3 in amino acids: CASSQVWGREQFF. CDR3 nucleotide sequence: TGCGCCAGCAGCCAAGTGTGGGGGCGCGAGCAGTTCTTC.

The rearrangement uses TRBV2 and TRBJ1-5; TRBD1 matches 9 bases. Trimming cost V 6 bases and J 3 bases; bases outside gene matches: 6. CDR1 and CDR2 (germline): SNHLY, FYNNEI. This CDR3 contains 15 residues. As DNA, the CDR3 is TGTGCCAGCAGGGTACAGGGGGCGATCAATCAGCCCCAGCATTTT. It yields the protein CASRVQGAINQPQHF.

V and J are TRBV9 and TRBJ2-1; the match to TRBD2 covers 13 bases. The CDR3 is 16 residues long. The J segment lost 3 bases and the V segment lost 3 bases, leaving 3 bases of the junction unmatched. Looked up from germline, CDR1 is SGDLS and CDR2 is YYNGEE. CDR3 protein: CASSAGLAGNYNEQFF. The CDR3 coding sequence is TGTGCCAGCAGCGCGGGACTAGCGGGAAACTACAATGAGCAGTTCTTC.

This clone was seen only a few times. The chain couples TRBV6-6 to TRBJ2-4; 7 bases fit TRBD1. There are 15 residues in the CDR3. J gave up 6 bases and V 4 bases, and 9 bases lay outside the gene matches. Germline CDR1 and CDR2: MNHNY and SVGAGI (reference sequence). CDR3 protein: CASSFLDRDGNIQYF. The CDR3 coding sequence is TGTGCCAGCAGTTTCCTCGACAGGGACGGAAACATTCAGTACTTC.

The CDR3, as DNA: TGTGCCAGCAGTACGACAGGGGGCCCCTATGGCTACACCTTC. Its translation is CASSTTGGPYGYTF. The genes are TRBV28 and TRBJ1-2; 10 nucleotides match TRBD1. The CDR3 consists of 14 residues. In germline, CDR1 is MDHEN, CDR2 SYDVKM. V lost 5 bases, J lost 4 bases, and 4 bases stayed unmatched.

This clone was detected a few times. The V and J genes are TRBV6-5 and TRBJ2-7; the D gene is possibly TRBD2 (7 bases). V was pared by 10 bases and J by 5 bases, with 18 bases between. From germline, CDR1 is MNHEY and CDR2 SVGAGI. The CDR3 is 13 amino acids. CDR3 residues: CATTNREGHEQYF. DNA for the CDR3: TGTGCCACCACGAACAGGGAGGGCCACGAGCAGTACTTC.

This sequence joins TRBV7-2 and TRBJ1-1, with D perhaps TRBD1 (6 bases). CDR1 is SGHTA, CDR2 FQGNSA, per germline. CDR3 length: 14 amino acids. V shed 3 bases and J shed 2 bases, with 10 bases lying between them. CDR3 in DNA: TGTGCCAGCAGCTTGGGACACGGAAACACTGAAGCTTTCTTT. This sequence encodes CASSLGHGNTEAFF.

The J gene is TRBJ2-7, the V gene TRBV5-1; TRBD2 might be the D (6 bases). The CDR3 spans 14 residues. CDR1 SGHRS and CDR2 YFSETQ come from the germline V gene. The V end lost 0 bases, the J end lost 3 bases, and 10 bases lay between the germline ends. The CDR3 bases are TGCGCCAGCAGCTTGGAGGCGGGATTCTACGAGCAGTACTTC. Amino acids: CASSLEAGFYEQYF.

The chain links TRBV5-6 to TRBJ2-5, with TRBD1 as a possible D gene (5 bases). Trimming shortened V by 10 bases and J by 3 bases, and 16 bases separated the two germline ends. The CDR3 loop spans 13 amino acids. Germline V CDR1 and CDR2: SGHDT, YYEEEE. This CDR3 is CAVRNIGEETQYF. The CDR3 DNA sequence: TGTGCCGTCCGAAACATAGGGGAAGAGACCCAGTACTTC. Based on the CDR3 plus reference TRBV5-6 and TRBJ2-5, the full variable domain is DAGVTQSPTHLIKTRGQQVTLRCSPKSGHDTVSWYQQALGQGPQFIFQYYEEEERQRGNFPDRFSGHQFPNYSSELNVNALLLGDSALYLCAVRNIGEETQYFGPGTRLLVL.

This sequence joins TRBV6-5 and TRBJ1-1; perhaps TRBD1 as D (5 bases). V was shortened by 8 bases and J by 3 bases, with 13 bases between the two germline ends. The CDR3 is 13 amino acids. Germline CDR1 reads MNHEY; CDR2 reads SVGAGI. CDR3 region: CASFRGEDTEAFF. Written as DNA, the CDR3 is TGTGCCAGCTTTCGGGGGGAGGACACTGAAGCTTTCTTT.

The J gene is TRBJ1-3, the V gene TRBV4-2; TRBD1 aligns across 8 bases. Germline CDR1 is LGHNA and CDR2 is YNFKEQ. This CDR3 spans 17 amino acids. V was pared by 0 bases and J by 0 bases, with 4 bases of the junction left unmatched. The CDR3 DNA is TGTGCCAGCAGCCAAGATCCAGGGGGCTCCTCTGGAAACACCATATATTTT. It yields the protein CASSQDPGGSSGNTIYF.

In its sample, this clone was seen a few times. The V and J genes are TRBV4-2 and TRBJ2-2, with 7 bases aligning to TRBD1. The CDR3 runs 16 residues. With V trimmed by 4 bases and J by 1 base, 6 bases remained unmatched. Germline V gene data show CDR1 as LGHNA and CDR2 as YNFKEQ. In DNA, the CDR3 is TGTGCCAGCAGCCCCCTCCGACAGGGGAACACCGGGGAGCTGTTTTTT. Encoded protein: CASSPLRQGNTGELFF.